Sequencing of this T cell receptor (beta chain) was carried out in a study of T cells in localized non-small cell lung cancer. Overall study findings and caveats: Without multi-region sequencing, intratumor heterogeneity could not be excluded. The study found T cell clonality highest in uninvolved adjacent lung, above tumor. An association was observed between higher blood T cell density and longer overall survival. Appearing in adjacent lung were a median about 50 of the top 100 tumor clones.

Here immunoSEQ multiplex PCR was the method, and the copy in TCRdb shows in-frame clones only, minus some. The repertoire holds 31,000 or so clones, around 90% seen once, with less than 3% in the top ten. This CDR3 region has 14 residues. CDR1 and CDR2 (germline): MDHEN, SYDVKM. V shed 9 bases and J shed 1 base, with 15 bases lying between them. A word on this clone: The antigen is unknown.

Specimen: peripheral blood, collected before any cancer treatment. This chain links TRBV28 with TRBJ2-5; D is unclear. The sequence came from a female donor over 55 with stage I lung adenocarcinoma. CDR3 coding DNA: TGTGCCAGTACCCCCCCCGGAACCCAAGAGACCCAGTACTTC. Its translation: CASTPPGTQETQYF.